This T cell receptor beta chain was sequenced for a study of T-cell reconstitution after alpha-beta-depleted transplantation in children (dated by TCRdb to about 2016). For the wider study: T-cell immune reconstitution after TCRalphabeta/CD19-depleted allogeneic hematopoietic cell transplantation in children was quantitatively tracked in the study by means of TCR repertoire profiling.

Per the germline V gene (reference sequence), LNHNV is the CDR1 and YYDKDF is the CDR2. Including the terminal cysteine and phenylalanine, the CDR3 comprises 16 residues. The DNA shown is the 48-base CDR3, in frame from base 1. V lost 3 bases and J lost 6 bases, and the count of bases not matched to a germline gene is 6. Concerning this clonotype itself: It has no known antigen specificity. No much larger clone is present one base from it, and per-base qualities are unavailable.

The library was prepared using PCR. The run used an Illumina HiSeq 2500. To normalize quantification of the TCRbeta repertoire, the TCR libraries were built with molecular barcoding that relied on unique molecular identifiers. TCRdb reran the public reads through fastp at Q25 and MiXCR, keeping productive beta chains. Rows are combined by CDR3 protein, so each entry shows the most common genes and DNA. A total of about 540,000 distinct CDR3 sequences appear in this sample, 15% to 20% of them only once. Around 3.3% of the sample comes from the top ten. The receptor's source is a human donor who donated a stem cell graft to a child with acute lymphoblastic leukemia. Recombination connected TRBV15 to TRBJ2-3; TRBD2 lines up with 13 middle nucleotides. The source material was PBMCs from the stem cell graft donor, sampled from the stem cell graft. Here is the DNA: TGTGCCACCAGCAGGGTACTAGCGGGGGGGGGTGATACGCAGTATTTT. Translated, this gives CATSRVLAGGGDTQYF.